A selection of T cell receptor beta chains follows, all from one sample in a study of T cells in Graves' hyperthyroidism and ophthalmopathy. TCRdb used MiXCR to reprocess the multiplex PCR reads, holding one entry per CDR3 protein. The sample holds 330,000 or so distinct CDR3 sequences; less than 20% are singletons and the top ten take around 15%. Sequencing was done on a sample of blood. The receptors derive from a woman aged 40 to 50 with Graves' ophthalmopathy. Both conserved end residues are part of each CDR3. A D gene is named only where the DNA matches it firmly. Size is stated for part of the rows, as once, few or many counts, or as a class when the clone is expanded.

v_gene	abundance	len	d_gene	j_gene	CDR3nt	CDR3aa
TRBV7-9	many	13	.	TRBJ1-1	TGTGCCAGCAGCGACCTGACGGACCTAGAAGCTTTCTTT	CASSDLTDLEAFF
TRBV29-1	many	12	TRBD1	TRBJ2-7	TGCAGCGGGGGACAGGGGGCCTACGAGCAGTACTTC	CSGGQGAYEQYF
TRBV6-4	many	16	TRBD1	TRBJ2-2	TGTGCCAGCAGTGCCGGACAGGAAGGTTCAACCGGGGAGCTGTTTTTT	CASSAGQEGSTGELFF
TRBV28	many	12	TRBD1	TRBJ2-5	TGTGCCAGCCTCGGGACAGTAGGGACCCAGTACTTC	CASLGTVGTQYF
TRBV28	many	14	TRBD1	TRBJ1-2	TGTGCCAGCAGTTTACAGGGGGCGCTTAGAGGCTACACCTTC	CASSLQGALRGYTF
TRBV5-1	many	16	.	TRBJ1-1	TGCGCCAGCCGCAGGGATGACAGGATAGGGAACACTGAAGCTTTCTTT	CASRRDDRIGNTEAFF
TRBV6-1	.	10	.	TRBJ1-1	TGTGCCAGCAGTGAAATTACAACTTTCTTT	CASSEITTFF
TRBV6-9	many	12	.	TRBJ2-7	TGTGCCGGCAGTTTGGACTCCCTCGAGCAGTACTTC	CAGSLDSLEQYF
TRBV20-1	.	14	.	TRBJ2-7	TGCAGTGCTAGGATGGACCCGATCACCTACGAGCAGTACTTC	CSARMDPITYEQYF
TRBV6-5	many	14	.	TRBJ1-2	TGTGCCAGCATCCCCGGGGGCGCGTACTATGGCTACACCTTC	CASIPGGAYYGYTF
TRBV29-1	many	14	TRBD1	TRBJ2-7	TGCAGCCCGTCCCCCCGGGACAGACCCTACGAGCAGTACTTC	CSPSPRDRPYEQYF
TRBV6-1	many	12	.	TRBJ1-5	TGTGCCAGCAGTGAAGGGGGTCAGCCCCAGCATTTT	CASSEGGQPQHF
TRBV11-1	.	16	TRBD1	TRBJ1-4	TGTGCCAGCAGCACCCACCGGGACAGGGTAAATGAAAAACTGTTTTTT	CASSTHRDRVNEKLFF
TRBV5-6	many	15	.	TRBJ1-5	TGTGCCAGCAGCTTGGCCGGACGGTCGGGTCAGCCCCAGCATTTT	CASSLAGRSGQPQHF
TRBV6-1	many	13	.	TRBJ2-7	TGTGCCAGCAGTGTTAAGGGCCCCTACGAGCAGTACTTC	CASSVKGPYEQYF
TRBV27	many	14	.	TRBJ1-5	TGTGCCAGCCGCCAGGGAGCTGGCAATCAGCCCCAGCATTTT	CASRQGAGNQPQHF
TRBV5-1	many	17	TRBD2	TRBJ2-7	TGCGCCAGCAGCCCGACTAGCGGGAGGACGAGCTCCTACGAGCAGTACTTC	CASSPTSGRTSSYEQYF
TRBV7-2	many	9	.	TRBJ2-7	TGTGCCAGCAGCCCGACTTATAGCTTC	CASSPTYSF
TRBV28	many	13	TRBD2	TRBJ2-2	TGTGCCAGCGCGGCTAGCGGGTTCCGGGAGCTGTTTTTT	CASAASGFRELFF
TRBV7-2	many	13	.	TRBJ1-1	TGTGCCAGCAGCTTAGCCCGGGCAACTGAAGCTTTCTTT	CASSLARATEAFF
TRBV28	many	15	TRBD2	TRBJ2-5	TGTGCCAGCAGTTCCCCGCGAGCGGGAGAAGAGACCCAGTACTTC	CASSSPRAGEETQYF
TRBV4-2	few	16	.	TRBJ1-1	TGTGCCAGCAGCCCCGCACCGGGATTCAAGGCCACTGAAGCTTTCTTT	CASSPAPGFKATEAFF
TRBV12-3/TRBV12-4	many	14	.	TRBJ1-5	TGTGCCAGCAGTAGTACAGGAGGCAATCAGCCCCAGCATTTT	CASSSTGGNQPQHF
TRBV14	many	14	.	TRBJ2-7	TGTGCCAGCAGCCAAGCTCCCGGGCATCACGAGCAGTACTTC	CASSQAPGHHEQYF
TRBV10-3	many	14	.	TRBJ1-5	TGTGCCATCAGTGAGTTCCAGGCGGATCAGCCCCAGCATTTT	CAISEFQADQPQHF
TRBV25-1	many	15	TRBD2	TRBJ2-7	TGTGCCAGCAGTGGACTAGCGGGAGATCCCTACGAGCAGTACTTC	CASSGLAGDPYEQYF
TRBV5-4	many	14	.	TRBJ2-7	TGTGCCAGCAGCTCGGACAGTTCGAATTACGAGCAGTACTTC	CASSSDSSNYEQYF
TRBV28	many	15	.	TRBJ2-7	TGTGCCAGCAAGGGGAACCAGGACAGAGTCTACGAGCAGTACTTC	CASKGNQDRVYEQYF
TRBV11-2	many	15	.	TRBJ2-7	TGTGCCAGCAGCTTAGAAGGGGACTTGAATTACGAGCAGTACTTC	CASSLEGDLNYEQYF
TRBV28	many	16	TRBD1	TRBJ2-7	TGTGCCAGCAGTTTTTTACTCGCCGGGACAGGGCCCGAGCAGTACTTC	CASSFLLAGTGPEQYF
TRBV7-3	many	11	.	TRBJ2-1	TGTGCCAGCAGCTTGGGGCCTGAGCAGTTCTTC	CASSLGPEQFF
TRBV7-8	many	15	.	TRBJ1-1	TGTGCCAGCAGCTTAGGCTGGGGGGGGGACACTGAAGCTTTCTTT	CASSLGWGGDTEAFF
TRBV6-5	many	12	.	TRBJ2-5	TGTGCCAGCAGTTACGGGGGGGAGACCCAGTACTTC	CASSYGGETQYF
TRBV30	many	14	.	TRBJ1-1	TGTGCCTGGAGACCCGACCCGCGGGACACTGAAGCTTTCTTT	CAWRPDPRDTEAFF
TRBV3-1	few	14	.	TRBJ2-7	TGTGCCAGCAGCCAAGTAGGCGGTGACTACGAGCAGTACTTC	CASSQVGGDYEQYF
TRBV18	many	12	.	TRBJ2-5	TGTGCCAGCAGCCCCTTTGGCGAGACCCAGTACTTC	CASSPFGETQYF
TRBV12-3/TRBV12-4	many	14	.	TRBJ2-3	TGTGCCAGCAGTTTATTGGCGGGAACAGATACGCAGTATTTT	CASSLLAGTDTQYF
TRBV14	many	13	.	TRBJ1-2	TGTGCCAGCAGCCAATCGGTTCTCTCTGGCTACACCTTC	CASSQSVLSGYTF
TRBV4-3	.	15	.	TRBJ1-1	TGCGCCAGCAGCCAAGTACTAGGGCTGAACACTGAAGCTTTCTTT	CASSQVLGLNTEAFF
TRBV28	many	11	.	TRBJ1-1	TGTGCCAGCAGTTTTTTGGTCGAAGCTTTCTTT	CASSFLVEAFF
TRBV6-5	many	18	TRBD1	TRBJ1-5	TGTGCCAGCAGTTCCCGACAGGGAAGGGGTCTGATCAATCAGCCCCAGCATTTT	CASSSRQGRGLINQPQHF
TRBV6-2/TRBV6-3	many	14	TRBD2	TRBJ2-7	TGTGCCAGCAGACTACTAGCGGGAGGCTACGAGCAGTACTTC	CASRLLAGGYEQYF
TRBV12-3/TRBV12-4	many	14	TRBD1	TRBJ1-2	TGTGCCAGCAGATCAGGACAGGGCAGCTATGGCTACACCTTC	CASRSGQGSYGYTF
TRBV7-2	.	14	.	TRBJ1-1	TGTGCCAGCAGCTTGTTTCAGACGAACACTGAAGCTTTCTTT	CASSLFQTNTEAFF
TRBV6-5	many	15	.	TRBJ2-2	TGTGCCAGCAGTTACTTAAGACTGAACACCGGGGAGCTGTTTTTT	CASSYLRLNTGELFF
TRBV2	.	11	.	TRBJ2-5	TGTGCCAGTGTAGTCGGAGAGACCCAGTACTTC	CASVVGETQYF
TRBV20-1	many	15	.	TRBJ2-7	TGCAGTGCTAGTGGGACAGTGGGACTTTTGTATGAGCAGTACTTC	CSASGTVGLLYEQYF
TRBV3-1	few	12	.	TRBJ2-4	TGTGCCAGCAGCCAAGTGGGCGGCCTTCAGTACTTC	CASSQVGGLQYF
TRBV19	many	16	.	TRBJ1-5	TGTGCCAGTGGCCAGGACGGAGCAGGGAGAAATCAGCCCCAGCATTTT	CASGQDGAGRNQPQHF
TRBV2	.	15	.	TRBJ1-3	TGTGCCAGCAGCGTTGACCTGAGCTCTGGAAACACCATATCTTTT	CASSVDLSSGNTISF